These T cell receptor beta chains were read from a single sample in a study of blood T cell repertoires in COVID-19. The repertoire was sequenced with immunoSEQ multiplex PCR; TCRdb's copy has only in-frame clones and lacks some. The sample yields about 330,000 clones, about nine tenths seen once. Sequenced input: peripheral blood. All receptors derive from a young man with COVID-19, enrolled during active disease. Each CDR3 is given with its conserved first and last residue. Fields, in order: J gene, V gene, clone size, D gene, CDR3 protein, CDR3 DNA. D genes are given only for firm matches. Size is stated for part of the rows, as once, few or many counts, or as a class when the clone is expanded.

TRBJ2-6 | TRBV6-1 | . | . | CASSDRGSSGANVLTF | TGTGCCAGCAGTGACAGAGGGTCCTCTGGGGCCAACGTCCTGACTTTC
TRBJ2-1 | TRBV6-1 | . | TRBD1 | CASSALTGGRLYNEQFF | TGTGCCAGCAGTGCCTTGACAGGGGGTCGTCTATACAATGAGCAGTTCTTC
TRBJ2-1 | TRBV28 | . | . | CASSFGRGYNEQFF | TGTGCCAGCAGTTTTGGTAGGGGGTACAATGAGCAGTTCTTC
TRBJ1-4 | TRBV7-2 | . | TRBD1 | CASGEGQGREKLFF | TGTGCCAGCGGCGAAGGACAGGGGCGGGAAAAACTGTTTTTT
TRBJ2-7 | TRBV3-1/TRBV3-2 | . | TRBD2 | CASSSRTSEDEQYF | TGTGCCAGCAGCTCTCGGACTAGCGAGGACGAGCAGTACTTC
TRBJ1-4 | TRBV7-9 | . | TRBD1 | CASSFLRGQEKLFF | TGTGCCAGCAGCTTTTTAAGGGGGCAAGAAAAACTGTTTTTT
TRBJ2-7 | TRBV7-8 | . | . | CASSLQGPNEQYF | TGTGCCAGCAGCTTGCAGGGGCCAAACGAGCAGTACTTC
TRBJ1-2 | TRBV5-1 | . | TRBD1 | CASSLLDRGHGYTF | TGCGCCAGCAGCTTGTTGGACAGGGGGCATGGCTACACCTTC
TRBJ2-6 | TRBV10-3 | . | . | CAISQSGANVLTF | TGTGCCATCAGTCAGTCTGGGGCCAACGTCCTGACTTTC
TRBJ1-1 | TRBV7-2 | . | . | CASSPGQRRVNTEAFF | TGTGCCAGCAGCCCTGGACAGCGAAGGGTGAACACTGAAGCTTTCTTT
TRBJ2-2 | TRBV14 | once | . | CASSRAGPGELFF | TGTGCCAGCAGCCGAGCAGGGCCCGGGGAGCTGTTTTTT
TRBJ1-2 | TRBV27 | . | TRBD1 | CASSFTGEDGYTF | TGTGCCAGCAGTTTCACAGGGGAGGATGGCTACACCTTC
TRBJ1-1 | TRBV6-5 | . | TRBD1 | CASILRKGARSEAFF | TGTGCCAGCATCCTCAGGAAGGGGGCGCGTTCTGAAGCTTTCTTT
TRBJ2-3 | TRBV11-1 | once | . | CASSFRQAGDTQYF | TGTGCCAGCAGCTTCCGACAGGCTGGGGATACGCAGTATTTT
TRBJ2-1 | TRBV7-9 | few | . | CASSSPSRGDLYNEQFF | TGTGCCAGCAGCTCCCCATCCAGGGGCGACCTTTACAATGAGCAGTTCTTC
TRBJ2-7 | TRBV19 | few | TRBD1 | CASSPRTGSIGSLWYF | TGTGCCAGTAGTCCGAGGACAGGTTCGATCGGATCTCTGTGGTACTTC
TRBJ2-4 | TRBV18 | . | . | CASSPPGTTLNIQYF | TGTGCCAGCTCACCCCCCGGGACAACGCTGAACATTCAGTACTTC
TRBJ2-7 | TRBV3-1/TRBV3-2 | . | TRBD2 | CASSPRRTSGFYEQYF | TGTGCCAGCAGCCCCAGGAGGACTAGCGGTTTCTACGAGCAGTACTTC
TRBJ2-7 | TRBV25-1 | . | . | CASSAQPGGEQYF | TGTGCCAGCAGTGCCCAACCCGGCGGGGAGCAGTACTTC
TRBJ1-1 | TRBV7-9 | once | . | CASSLNEGGTAFF | TGTGCCAGCAGCTTAAACGAGGGCGGTACGGCTTTCTTT
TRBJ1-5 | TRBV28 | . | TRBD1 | CASRAGGSSQPQHF | TGTGCCAGCAGGGCAGGGGGCTCATCTCAGCCCCAGCATTTT
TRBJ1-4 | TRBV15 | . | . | CATSRDPGAANEKLFF | TGTGCCACCAGCAGAGATCCAGGGGCGGCTAATGAAAAACTGTTTTTT
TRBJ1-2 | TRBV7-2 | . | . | CASRHDLGGYGYTF | TGTGCCAGCAGGCACGACCTTGGCGGCTATGGCTACACCTTC
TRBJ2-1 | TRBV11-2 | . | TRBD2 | CASSFLAGGTYNEQFF | TGTGCCAGCAGCTTTTTAGCGGGAGGGACCTACAATGAGCAGTTCTTC
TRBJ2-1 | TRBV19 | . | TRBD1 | CASIDRGPSYNEQFF | TGTGCCAGCATCGACAGGGGGCCCTCCTACAATGAGCAGTTCTTC
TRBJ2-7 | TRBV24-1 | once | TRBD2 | CATSEGTSGSYEQYF | TGTGCCACCAGTGAGGGGACTAGCGGCTCCTACGAGCAGTACTTC
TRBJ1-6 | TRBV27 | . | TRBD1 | CASSFRGYNSPLHF | TGTGCCAGCAGTTTCAGGGGGTATAATTCACCCCTCCACTTT
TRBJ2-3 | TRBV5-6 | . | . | CASSSGGGAGSDTQYF | TGTGCCAGCAGCTCGGGAGGGGGCGCTGGCTCAGATACGCAGTATTTT
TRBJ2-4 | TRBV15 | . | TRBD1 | CATSGGWRGGRLNIQYF | TGTGCCACCAGCGGCGGTTGGCGAGGGGGCAGGTTGAACATTCAGTACTTC
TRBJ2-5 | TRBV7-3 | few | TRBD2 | CASSLGLAGQETQYF | TGTGCCAGCAGCTTGGGACTAGCGGGTCAAGAGACCCAGTACTTC
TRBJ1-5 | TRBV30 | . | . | CAWSIPGTPGVQPQHF | TGTGCCTGGAGTATCCCTGGGACTCCCGGGGTGCAGCCCCAGCATTTT
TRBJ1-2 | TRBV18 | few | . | CASSPSLSANYGYTF | TGTGCCAGCTCACCGTCCCTCTCAGCTAACTATGGCTACACCTTC
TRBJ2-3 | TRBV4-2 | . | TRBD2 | CASSQAIGLAGGNTQYF | TGTGCCAGCAGCCAAGCAATCGGACTAGCGGGGGGAAATACGCAGTATTTT
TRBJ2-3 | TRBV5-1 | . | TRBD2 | CASSRDYRDTQYF | TGCGCCAGCAGCCGGGACTACCGAGATACGCAGTATTTT
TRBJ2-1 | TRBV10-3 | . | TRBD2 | CAISSPPGLAGDTYNEQFF | TGTGCCATCAGTAGCCCTCCGGGACTAGCGGGGGACACCTACAATGAGCAGTTCTTC
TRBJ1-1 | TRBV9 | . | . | CASSNRARTEAFF | TGTGCCAGCAGTAACAGGGCGCGCACTGAAGCTTTCTTT
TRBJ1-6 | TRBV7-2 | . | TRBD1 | CATRGQGNSPLHF | TGTGCCACCAGGGGGCAGGGTAATTCACCCCTCCACTTT
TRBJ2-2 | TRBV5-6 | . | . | CASSLAGAVGYTGELFF | TGTGCCAGCAGCTTGGCAGGGGCGGTCGGGTACACCGGGGAGCTGTTTTTT
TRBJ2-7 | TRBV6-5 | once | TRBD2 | CASSYSSGTTLYEQYF | TGTGCCAGCAGTTACTCCTCAGGGACTACCCTATACGAGCAGTACTTC
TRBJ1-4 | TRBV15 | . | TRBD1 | CATSRDQGAGGDEKLFF | TGTGCCACCAGCAGAGATCAAGGGGCAGGGGGCGATGAAAAACTGTTTTTT
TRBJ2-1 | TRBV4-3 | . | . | CASSQDNAYYNEQFF | TGCGCCAGCAGCCAAGATAACGCCTACTACAATGAGCAGTTCTTC
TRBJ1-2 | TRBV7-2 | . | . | CASSTTGKYGYTF | TGTGCCAGCAGCACCACCGGGAAGTATGGCTACACCTTC
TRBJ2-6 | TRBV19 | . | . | CASSISRDSGANVLTF | TGTGCCAGTAGTATCAGCAGGGATTCTGGGGCCAACGTCCTGACTTTC